The next 24 T cell receptor beta chains were all read from a single sample in a study of regulatory T cells in long-lasting Graves disease. Time point specified: newly diagnosed GD, antithyroid drugs for less than 3 months. PBMCs were the source of the RNA used for TCR sequencing. The TCR beta library used iRepertoire HTBI primers with Arm-PCR amplification of CDR3. Each CDR3 protein gets one entry after TCRdb re-called the multiplex PCR reads with MiXCR. This sample carries about 360,000 distinct CDR3 sequences, roughly 17% of them seen once, and the ten largest clones take 20% to 25%. This sample also belongs to another study, concerning T cells in Graves' hyperthyroidism and ophthalmopathy.

This material consisted of peripheral blood mononuclear cells (PBMCs), taken at new diagnosis, from a patient treated with antithyroid drugs. The receptors were sampled from a woman aged 18-30 years with Graves disease.

This clonotype was detected ten times or more. V is TRBV7-2 and J is TRBJ2-2; TRBD1 matches at 9 bases. CDR1 is SGHTA and CDR2 is FQGNSA in the germline V gene. The CDR3 consists of 18 residues. Losses at the gene ends were 5 bases for V and 5 bases for J; bases not matched to a gene: 15. CDR3 in amino acids: CASSLRDRALEWTGELFF. DNA for the CDR3: TGTGCCAGCAGCCTACGGGACAGGGCCTTGGAGTGGACCGGGGAGCTGTTTTTT.

The rearrangement links TRBV9 to TRBJ2-7, with D perhaps matching TRBD1 (6 bases). This CDR3 is built from 13 residues. V was shortened by 4 bases and J by 3 bases, with 11 bases between the two germline ends. Per germline, CDR1 SGDLS and CDR2 YYNGEE. The CDR3 coding sequence is TGTGCCAGCAGCAGGGACATCCACTACGAGCAGTACTTC. Its protein product is CASSRDIHYEQYF.

This clonotype was seen ten or more times. This chain connects TRBV2 to TRBJ2-2, with 10 bases fitting TRBD2. V shed 7 bases, J shed 4 bases, and the junction held 3 bases outside the gene matches. This CDR3 has 14 amino acids. From germline, CDR1 is SNHLY and CDR2 FYNNEI. The CDR3 coding sequence is TGTGCCAGCAAGCGGGAGGGCCCCACCGGGGAGCTGTTTTTT. It codes for CASKREGPTGELFF.

This clonotype was seen a few times. V is TRBV10-3 and J is TRBJ1-3, with D unresolved. This CDR3 contains 13 residues. V lost 8 bases and J lost 0, with 8 bases in between. Germline V CDR1 and CDR2: ENHRY, SYGVKD. The CDR3 spells CAIGSLSGNTIYF. The CDR3 region has the DNA TGTGCCATCGGCAGCCTCTCTGGAAACACCATATATTTT.

This sequence joins TRBV27 and TRBJ1-2, with D maybe TRBD1 (5 bases). The germline CDR1 and CDR2 sequences are MNHEY and SMNVEV (reference sequence). This CDR3 region has 13 residues. V shed 4 bases and J shed 4 bases, with 10 bases lying between them. CDR3 protein: CASSSTVSYGYTF. Written as DNA, the CDR3 is TGTGCCAGCAGTTCGACAGTAAGCTATGGCTACACCTTC.

This clonotype came up many times. J is TRBJ2-7 and V is TRBV12-3 or TRBV12-4, with 9 bases lining up with TRBD1. The CDR3 spans 14 residues. J gave up 5 bases and V 5 bases, and 7 bases lay outside the gene matches. In DNA form, the CDR3 reads TGTGCCAGCAGTCGGGGGGACAGGGCGGACGAGCAGTACTTC. This encodes CASSRGDRADEQYF.

CDR3 in amino acids: CASSPSTRSLNEQFF. CDR3 bases: TGTGCCAGCAGCCCTAGCACCAGATCCTTAAATGAGCAGTTCTTC. The chain couples TRBV4-2 to TRBJ2-1; D is perhaps TRBD2 (5 bases). Looked up from germline, CDR1 is LGHNA and CDR2 is YNFKEQ. The CDR3 is made up of 15 amino acids. V was shortened by 4 bases and J by 7 bases, with 17 bases between the two germline ends.

This clonotype was picked up many times. The rearrangement links TRBV30 to TRBJ1-6, with D perhaps matching TRBD1 (5 bases). The germline gives CDR1 GTSNPN, CDR2 SVGIG (reference sequence). The CDR3 runs to 15 residues. V was pared by 0 bases and J by 5 bases, with 11 bases between. CDR3 amino acids: CAWSVGLGHNSPLHF. CDR3 bases: TGTGCCTGGAGTGTGGGGTTGGGACATAATTCACCCCTCCACTTT.

The rearrangement joins TRBV5-1 to TRBJ2-1, with 13 bases aligning to TRBD2. The V gene's germline CDR1 is SGHRS and CDR2 YFSETQ. This CDR3 comprises 17 residues. Trimming removed 1 base from V and 8 bases from J; junction bases left unmatched: 9. This chain's CDR3 is CASSLTRTSGGSHEQFF. The CDR3 bases are TGCGCCAGCAGCTTGACCCGGACTAGCGGGGGTTCCCATGAGCAGTTCTTC. The whole variable domain, filled in from reference TRBV5-1 and TRBJ2-1, reads KAGVTQTPRYLIKTRGQQVTLSCSPISGHRSVSWYQQTPGQGLQFLFEYFSETQRNKGNFPGRFSGRQFSNSRSEMNVSTLELGDSALYLCASSLTRTSGGSHEQFFGPGTRLTVL.

This clonotype was recorded at least ten times. V gene TRBV2 combines with J gene TRBJ1-5, with D hard to call. Germline CDR1 SNHLY, CDR2 FYNNEI. Deletions cut 1 base from V and 6 bases from J, with 10 bases between. The CDR3 runs to 14 residues. The CDR3 nucleotides are TGTGCCAGCAGTGAAGGAGGGTGGGCTCAGCCCCAGCATTTT. The encoded protein is CASSEGGWAQPQHF.

There are many counts of this clonotype. The CDR3: CASSQEKLAGVHNEQFF. The DNA for the CDR3 is TGTGCCAGCAGCCAAGAAAAACTAGCGGGAGTCCACAATGAGCAGTTCTTC. V and J are TRBV3-1 and TRBJ2-1, with 11 bases lining up with TRBD2. The junction had 6 bases not matched to a gene; V was cut back by 0 bases and J by 5 bases. In germline, CDR1 is LGHDT, CDR2 YNNKEL (reference sequence). The CDR3 loop spans 17 amino acids.

This clonotype showed up many times. The rearrangement joins TRBV7-3 to TRBJ2-1, with TRBD2 matching over 8 bases. Per germline, CDR1 SGHTA and CDR2 FQGTGA. The CDR3 extends over 14 amino acids. Trimming cost V 5 bases and J 10 bases; bases outside gene matches: 10. For the CDR3, the DNA is TGTGCCAGCAGCCCCGCGGGGGGTCCCGAAGAGCAGTTCTTC. Amino acids: CASSPAGGPEEQFF.

This clonotype has at least ten counts. The V call is TRBV6-1, the J call TRBJ2-1; 8 nucleotides line up with TRBD1. The CDR3 is 13 residues long. V was pared by 9 bases and J by 8 bases, with 9 bases of the junction left unmatched. Germline CDR1 and CDR2: MNHNS and SASEGT. The CDR3 DNA is TGTGCCAGTATGGACAGGGCATCGGATGAGCAGTTCTTC. It encodes CASMDRASDEQFF.

This clonotype was picked up many times. V gene TRBV6-1 combines with J gene TRBJ1-1, with a weak D call TRBD1 (5 bases). Trimming took 7 bases from V and 9 from J, leaving 24 bases between them. CDR1 and CDR2 from the germline V gene are MNHNS and SASEGT. The CDR3 is 15 residues long. The CDR3 nucleotides read TGTGCCAGCATAAAAGAGGGGATCCCCGGGACCCAAGCTTTCTTT. Protein sequence: CASIKEGIPGTQAFF.

At least ten counts were recorded for this clonotype. V gene TRBV30 combines with J gene TRBJ1-1; D ambiguous. Trimming took off 2 bases at V and 0 bases at J, with 7 bases between the two ends. The CDR3 sequence is 13 residues long. Germline CDR1 and CDR2: GTSNPN and SVGIG (reference sequence). CDR3 bases: TGTGCCTGGAGTCCAACCATGAACACTGAAGCTTTCTTT. As protein: CAWSPTMNTEAFF. Supplemented by reference TRBV30 and TRBJ1-1, the full variable domain reads SQTIHQWPATLVQPVGSPLSLECTVEGTSNPNLYWYRQAAGRGLQLLFYSVGIGQISSEVPQNLSASRPQDRQFILSSKKLLLSDSGFYLCAWSPTMNTEAFFGQGTRLTVV.

This clonotype was detected many times. The chain couples TRBV2 to TRBJ1-1; D is perhaps TRBD1 (6 bases). CDR1 SNHLY and CDR2 FYNNEI come from the germline V gene. V dropped 6 bases and J dropped 6 bases, with 11 bases sitting between them. The CDR3 has 12 amino acids. CDR3 sequence (DNA): TGTGCCAGCAGAGAGGCAGGGGCTGAAGCTTTCTTT. Its translation: CASREAGAEAFF.

The chain employs TRBV7-2 and TRBJ2-1; perhaps TRBD2 as D (6 bases). Germline CDR1 and CDR2: SGHTA and FQGNSA. Between the trimmed V and J ends, which lost 9 bases and 8 bases, there was a span of 14 bases. The CDR3 covers 12 residues. CDR3: CASCHGSDEQFF. The CDR3 DNA is TGTGCCAGTTGCCACGGGAGTGATGAGCAGTTCTTC.

In this sample, this clonotype turned up a few times. The chain carries TRBV7-9 and TRBJ1-4; possibly TRBD1 for D (6 bases). The CDR3 is 21 amino acids. The V end was cut by 0 bases, the J end by 0 bases, with 23 bases between. CDR1 and CDR2 (germline): SEHNR, FQNEAQ (reference sequence). CDR3 residues: CASSLARGAKGPLATNEKLFF. In DNA form, the CDR3 reads TGTGCCAGCAGCTTAGCGCGGGGGGCCAAGGGCCCCCTTGCAACTAATGAAAAACTGTTTTTT.

This clonotype came up many times. The chain is built from TRBV3-1 and TRBJ1-1; 11 bases map to TRBD1. The CDR3 covers 13 residues. With V trimmed by 4 bases and J by 7 bases, 2 bases remained unmatched. Germline V lookup: CDR1 LGHDT, CDR2 YNNKEL (reference sequence). CDR3: CASSLGQGGEAFF. DNA for the CDR3: TGTGCCAGCAGCCTGGGACAGGGGGGTGAAGCTTTCTTT.

V usage is TRBV27 and J usage is TRBJ1-1; no clear D. The germline V gene encodes CDR1 MNHEY and CDR2 SMNVEV (reference sequence). With 8 bases removed from V and 4 bases from J, the gap between germline ends came to 17 bases. The CDR3 is made up of 14 amino acids. The CDR3 reads CASRVGQTITEAFF. The CDR3 nucleotides read TGTGCCAGCCGGGTCGGGCAAACTATCACTGAAGCTTTCTTT.

This clonotype was detected a few times. The V and J genes are TRBV19 and TRBJ1-3, with 9 bases that match TRBD1. The CDR3 spans 17 residues. The junction had 17 bases not matched to a gene; V was cut back by 7 bases and J by 7 bases. Germline CDR1 and CDR2: LNHDA and SQIVND (reference sequence). The DNA of the CDR3 is TGTGCCAGTACCCGGGACAGGGTGCCCAGCTCCTTCAACACCATATATTTT. The encoded protein is CASTRDRVPSSFNTIYF.

This clonotype has at least ten counts. The rearrangement uses TRBV5-4 and TRBJ2-3; D may correspond to TRBD1 or TRBD2 (6 bases each). This CDR3 is 14 amino acids long. CDR1 is SGHNT, CDR2 YYREEE, per germline (reference sequence). Trimming shortened V by 4 bases and J by 6 bases, and 15 bases separated the two germline ends. CDR3 residues: CASSAGPGGDTQYF. CDR3 DNA sequence: TGTGCCAGCAGCGCCGGACCCGGGGGCGATACGCAGTATTTT.

This clonotype was counted at least ten times. The gene calls are TRBV30 and TRBJ2-7; D is tentatively TRBD1 or TRBD2 (5 bases each). The CDR3 runs to 11 residues. Germline CDR1 GTSNPN, CDR2 SVGIG (reference sequence). The V gene lost 3 bases and the J gene lost 5 bases, with 8 bases spanning the gap. The DNA for the CDR3 is TGTGCCTGGAGGAGGGGCAACGAGCAGTACTTC. Translating gives CAWRRGNEQYF. Full variable domain (rest looked up from reference TRBV30 and TRBJ2-7): SQTIHQWPATLVQPVGSPLSLECTVEGTSNPNLYWYRQAAGRGLQLLFYSVGIGQISSEVPQNLSASRPQDRQFILSSKKLLLSDSGFYLCAWRRGNEQYFGPGTRLTVT.

This clonotype was recorded many times. The rearrangement uses TRBV11-3 and TRBJ2-1; maybe TRBD1 (6 bases). Germline loops: CDR1 SGHNT, CDR2 YENEEA. The CDR3 extends over 16 amino acids. The ends were cut back, 5 bases at V and 10 bases at J, with 24 bases in the middle. This chain's CDR3 is CASSPGELLEGEEQFF. The CDR3 DNA follows: TGTGCCAGCAGCCCAGGTGAACTCCTCGAGGGGGAGGAGCAGTTCTTC.